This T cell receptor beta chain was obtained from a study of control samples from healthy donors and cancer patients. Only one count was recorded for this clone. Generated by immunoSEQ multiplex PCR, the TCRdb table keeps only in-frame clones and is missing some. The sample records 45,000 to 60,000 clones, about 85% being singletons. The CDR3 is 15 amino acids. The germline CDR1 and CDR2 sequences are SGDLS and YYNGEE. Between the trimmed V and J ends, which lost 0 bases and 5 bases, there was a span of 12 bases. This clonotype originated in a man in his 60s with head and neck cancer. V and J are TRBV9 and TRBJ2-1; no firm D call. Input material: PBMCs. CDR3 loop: CASSVGLPPHNEQFF. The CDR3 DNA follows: TGTGCCAGCAGCGTAGGTCTACCACCTCACAATGAGCAGTTCTTC.